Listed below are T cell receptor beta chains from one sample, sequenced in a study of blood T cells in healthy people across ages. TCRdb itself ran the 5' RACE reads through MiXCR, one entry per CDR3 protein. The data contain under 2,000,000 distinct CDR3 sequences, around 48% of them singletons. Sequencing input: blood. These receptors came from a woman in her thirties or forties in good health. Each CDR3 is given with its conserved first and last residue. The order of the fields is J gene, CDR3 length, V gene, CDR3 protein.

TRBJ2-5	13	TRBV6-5	CASSFSGRIKQYF
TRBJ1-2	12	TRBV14	CASSQDQQGYTF
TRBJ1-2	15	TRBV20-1	CSARAFSSPTTGYTF
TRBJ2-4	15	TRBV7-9	CASSSQRGAGNIQYF
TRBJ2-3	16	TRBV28	CASSSLGLASTDTQYF
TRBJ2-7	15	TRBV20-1	CSARDVVADTYEQYF
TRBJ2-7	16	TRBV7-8	CASSLVLGGATYEQYF
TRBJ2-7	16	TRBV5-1	CASSGRGRGSSYEQYF
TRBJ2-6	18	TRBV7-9	CASSQAGTGLTGANVLTF
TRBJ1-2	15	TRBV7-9	CASSFGQRNFYGYTF
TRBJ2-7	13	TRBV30	CAQNRDESYEQYF
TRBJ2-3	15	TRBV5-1	CASSRRAGESDTQYF
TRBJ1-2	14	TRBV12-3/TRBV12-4	CANSRGPPGGGYTF
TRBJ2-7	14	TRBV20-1	CSARTRPSSYEQYF
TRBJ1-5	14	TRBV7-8	CASSWTGGFQPQHF
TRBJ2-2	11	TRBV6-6	CASLDTGELFF